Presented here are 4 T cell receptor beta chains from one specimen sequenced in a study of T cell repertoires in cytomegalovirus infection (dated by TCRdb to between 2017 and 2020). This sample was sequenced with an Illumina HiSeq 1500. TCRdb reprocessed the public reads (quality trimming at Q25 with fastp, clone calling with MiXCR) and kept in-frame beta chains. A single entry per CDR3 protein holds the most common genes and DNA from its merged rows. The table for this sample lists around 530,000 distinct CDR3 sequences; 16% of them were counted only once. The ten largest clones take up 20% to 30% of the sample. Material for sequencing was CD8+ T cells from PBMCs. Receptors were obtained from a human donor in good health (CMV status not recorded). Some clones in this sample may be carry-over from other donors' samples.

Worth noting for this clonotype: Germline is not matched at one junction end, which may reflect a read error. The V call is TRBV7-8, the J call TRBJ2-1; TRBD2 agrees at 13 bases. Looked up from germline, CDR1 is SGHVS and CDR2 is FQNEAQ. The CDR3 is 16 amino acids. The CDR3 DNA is TGTGCCAGCAGCTCCGGACTAGCGGGGGTGGTCAATGAGCCGTTCTTC. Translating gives CASSSGLAGVVNEPFF.

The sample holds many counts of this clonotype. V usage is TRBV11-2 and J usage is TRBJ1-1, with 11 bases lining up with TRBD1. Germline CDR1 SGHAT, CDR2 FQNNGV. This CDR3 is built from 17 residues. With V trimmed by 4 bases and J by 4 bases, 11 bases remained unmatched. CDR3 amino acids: CASSSWDRGGRSTEAFF. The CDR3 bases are TGTGCCAGCAGCTCCTGGGACAGGGGGGGACGCAGCACTGAAGCTTTCTTT.

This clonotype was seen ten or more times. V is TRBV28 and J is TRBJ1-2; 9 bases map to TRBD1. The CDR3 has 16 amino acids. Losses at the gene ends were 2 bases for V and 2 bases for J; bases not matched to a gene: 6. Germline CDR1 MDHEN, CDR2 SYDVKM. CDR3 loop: CASSLPDRGGNYGYTF. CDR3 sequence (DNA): TGTGCCAGCAGTTTACCGGACAGGGGCGGGAACTATGGCTACACCTTC.

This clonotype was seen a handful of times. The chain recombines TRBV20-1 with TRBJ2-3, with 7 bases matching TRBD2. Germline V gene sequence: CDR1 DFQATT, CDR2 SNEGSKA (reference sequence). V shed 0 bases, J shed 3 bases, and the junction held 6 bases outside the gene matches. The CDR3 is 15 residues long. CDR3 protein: CSARDLWGGTDTQYF. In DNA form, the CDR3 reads TGCAGTGCTAGAGATCTGTGGGGGGGGACAGATACGCAGTATTTT.